This is a list of T cell receptor beta chains from one sample in a study of STAT5B mutations in CD4+ large granular lymphocyte leukemia. Assay: immunoSEQ multiplex PCR; the TCRdb copy retains only in-frame clones and omits some. The profile shows tens of thousands of clones, about two thirds of them singletons. Source material: CD4+ T cells from blood buffy coats. The receptors shown here come from a human donor in good health. CDR3s include the opening cysteine and the closing phenylalanine or tryptophan. Fields, in order: D gene, V gene, clone size, J gene, CDR3 protein, CDR3 DNA. D genes are given only for firm matches. Size is stated for part of the rows, as once, few or many counts, or as a class when the clone is expanded.

D: -
V: TRBV6-6
size: -
J: TRBJ2-5
CDR3: CASRDFKGPREETQYF
DNA: TGTGCCAGCAGGGACTTTAAGGGACCGCGGGAAGAGACCCAGTACTTC

D: -
V: TRBV28
size: few
J: TRBJ2-4
CDR3: CASSLDDRPQGTQYF
DNA: TGTGCCAGCAGTTTAGACGACAGGCCCCAAGGGACTCAGTACTTC

D: -
V: TRBV30
size: few
J: TRBJ1-5
CDR3: CAWGGNNQPQHF
DNA: TGTGCCTGGGGGGGGAACAATCAGCCCCAGCATTTT

D: -
V: TRBV30
size: few
J: TRBJ1-1
CDR3: CAWSRQGNTEAFF
DNA: TGTGCCTGGAGTAGGCAGGGGAACACTGAAGCTTTCTTT

D: -
V: TRBV7-9
size: -
J: TRBJ2-2
CDR3: CASSFQVATGELFF
DNA: TGTGCCAGCAGCTTCCAGGTAGCAACCGGGGAGCTGTTTTTT

D: -
V: TRBV5-4
size: -
J: TRBJ1-1
CDR3: CASSPAQGTEAFF
DNA: TGTGCCAGCAGCCCTGCCCAAGGGACTGAAGCTTTCTTT

D: -
V: TRBV6-1
size: few
J: TRBJ1-1
CDR3: CASSEVPIEAFF
DNA: TGTGCCAGCAGTGAAGTTCCCATTGAAGCTTTCTTT

D: TRBD1
V: TRBV7-9
size: -
J: TRBJ2-5
CDR3: CASLRTGRSETQYF
DNA: TGTGCCAGCCTCCGGACAGGGCGTTCAGAGACCCAGTACTTC

D: -
V: TRBV7-2
size: -
J: TRBJ2-5
CDR3: CASSLMQTPQETQYF
DNA: TGTGCCAGCAGCTTAATGCAGACTCCTCAAGAGACCCAGTACTTC

D: TRBD2
V: TRBV19
size: few
J: TRBJ2-1
CDR3: CASSTQTSGNEQFF
DNA: TGTGCCAGTAGTACTCAAACTAGCGGGAATGAGCAGTTCTTC

D: -
V: TRBV6-6
size: few
J: TRBJ1-3
CDR3: CASSYSAASGNTIYF
DNA: TGTGCCAGCAGTTACTCGGCGGCATCTGGAAACACCATATATTTT

D: -
V: TRBV7-2
size: -
J: TRBJ1-2
CDR3: CASSLAGDGYTF
DNA: TGTGCCAGCAGCTTAGCCGGCGATGGCTACACCTTC

D: TRBD2
V: TRBV5-4
size: once
J: TRBJ2-1
CDR3: CASSSGLAGGNEQFF
DNA: TGTGCCAGCAGCTCAGGACTAGCGGGGGGCAATGAGCAGTTCTTC

D: -
V: TRBV27
size: -
J: TRBJ1-6
CDR3: CASRGSGSPLHF
DNA: TGTGCCAGCAGAGGATCTGGTTCACCCCTCCACTTT

D: -
V: TRBV2
size: -
J: TRBJ1-1
CDR3: CASSPDPNTEAFF
DNA: TGTGCCAGCAGTCCAGACCCGAACACTGAAGCTTTCTTT

D: TRBD1
V: TRBV7-6
size: -
J: TRBJ1-4
CDR3: CASSPLGTDPEKLFF
DNA: TGTGCCAGCAGCCCTCTCGGGACAGACCCTGAAAAACTGTTTTTT

D: -
V: TRBV7-9
size: -
J: TRBJ1-4
CDR3: CASSPRGTTTNEKLFF
DNA: TGTGCCAGCAGCCCACGAGGGACGACAACTAATGAAAAACTGTTTTTT

D: TRBD1
V: TRBV5-6
size: -
J: TRBJ2-3
CDR3: CASRRQGSDTQYF
DNA: TGTGCCAGCCGACGACAGGGATCAGATACGCAGTATTTT

D: TRBD2
V: TRBV7-2
size: -
J: TRBJ2-1
CDR3: CASSLGRVTYNEQFF
DNA: TGTGCCAGCAGCCTTGGGAGGGTCACCTACAATGAGCAGTTCTTC

D: -
V: TRBV18
size: -
J: TRBJ2-3
CDR3: CASSPAGGTDTQYF
DNA: TGTGCCAGCTCACCAGCGGGCGGCACAGATACGCAGTATTTT

D: -
V: TRBV5-1
size: few
J: TRBJ1-6
CDR3: CASSLWGSYNSPLHF
DNA: TGCGCCAGCAGCTTGTGGGGTTCCTATAATTCACCCCTCCACTTT

D: TRBD1
V: TRBV6-1
size: -
J: TRBJ2-7
CDR3: CASSFLTGAGLEQYF
DNA: TGTGCCAGCAGTTTCTTGACAGGGGCTGGGCTCGAGCAGTACTTC

D: -
V: TRBV18
size: -
J: TRBJ2-2
CDR3: CASSPRTDANTGELFF
DNA: TGTGCCAGCTCACCGAGGACGGACGCGAACACCGGGGAGCTGTTTTTT

D: -
V: TRBV6-1
size: -
J: TRBJ2-3
CDR3: CASSRTRTDTQYF
DNA: TGTGCCAGCAGCCGGACCCGCACAGATACGCAGTATTTT

D: -
V: TRBV5-1
size: -
J: TRBJ2-2
CDR3: CASSEGQANTGELFF
DNA: TGCGCCAGCTCAGAGGGACAAGCGAACACCGGGGAGCTGTTTTTT

D: TRBD1
V: TRBV10-3
size: -
J: TRBJ2-6
CDR3: CAISKQGTGANVLTF
DNA: TGTGCCATCAGTAAACAGGGGACTGGGGCCAACGTCCTGACTTTC

D: -
V: TRBV9
size: once
J: TRBJ2-1
CDR3: CASSPRSARIYNEQFF
DNA: TGTGCCAGCAGTCCCCGCTCGGCGCGGATCTACAATGAGCAGTTCTTC

D: -
V: TRBV28
size: -
J: TRBJ1-1
CDR3: CASSPTLDATFF
DNA: TGTGCCAGCAGCCCGACTCTGGACGCGACTTTCTTT

D: -
V: TRBV30
size: -
J: TRBJ2-7
CDR3: CAWGDSRYEQYF
DNA: TGTGCCTGGGGAGACAGCCGTTACGAGCAGTACTTC

D: -
V: TRBV25-1
size: -
J: TRBJ2-5
CDR3: CASSEFGVRETQYF
DNA: TGTGCCAGCAGTGAATTCGGGGTCCGAGAGACCCAGTACTTC

D: TRBD1
V: TRBV6-6
size: -
J: TRBJ1-2
CDR3: CASGTAYGYTF
DNA: TGTGCCAGCGGGACAGCCTATGGCTACACCTTC

D: -
V: TRBV5-6
size: -
J: TRBJ1-1
CDR3: CASSLSREDTEAFF
DNA: TGTGCCAGCAGCTTGTCCAGGGAGGACACTGAAGCTTTCTTT

D: -
V: TRBV7-2
size: -
J: TRBJ2-1
CDR3: CASSSTGASYNEQFF
DNA: TGTGCCAGCAGTTCTACGGGGGCCTCCTACAATGAGCAGTTCTTC

D: -
V: TRBV5-1
size: -
J: TRBJ1-5
CDR3: CASSLVRARPFNSNQPQHF
DNA: TGCGCCAGCAGCTTGGTTAGGGCCAGGCCCTTCAATAGCAATCAGCCCCAGCATTTT

D: -
V: TRBV28
size: -
J: TRBJ1-5
CDR3: CASIPGSYSNQPQHF
DNA: TGTGCCAGCATACCCGGGAGCTATAGCAATCAGCCCCAGCATTTT

D: -
V: TRBV11-3
size: -
J: TRBJ2-3
CDR3: CASSLGRGSDTQYF
DNA: TGTGCCAGCAGCTTAGGGCGGGGATCGGATACGCAGTATTTT

D: -
V: TRBV19
size: -
J: TRBJ1-3
CDR3: CASALWHTIYF
DNA: TGTGCCAGCGCCCTGTGGCACACCATATATTTT

D: TRBD1
V: TRBV13
size: -
J: TRBJ2-7
CDR3: CASSVRDRGYEQYF
DNA: TGTGCCAGCAGCGTCCGGGACAGGGGCTACGAGCAGTACTTC

D: TRBD1
V: TRBV25-1
size: -
J: TRBJ1-3
CDR3: CASSGGTGSLSGNTIYF
DNA: TGTGCCAGCAGTGGCGGGACAGGGTCTCTTTCTGGAAACACCATATATTTT

D: TRBD1
V: TRBV28
size: -
J: TRBJ1-2
CDR3: CASSLHLTGRRSYGYTF
DNA: TGTGCCAGCAGTCTTCATTTGACAGGGAGGAGGAGCTATGGCTACACCTTC

D: TRBD2
V: TRBV4-1
size: -
J: TRBJ2-5
CDR3: CASSQDLRTSAIQETQYF
DNA: TGCGCCAGCAGCCAAGATCTGCGGACTAGCGCCATTCAAGAGACCCAGTACTTC

D: -
V: TRBV6-1
size: -
J: TRBJ2-5
CDR3: CASSEAFRGPQETQYF
DNA: TGTGCCAGCAGTGAAGCGTTTCGGGGGCCGCAAGAGACCCAGTACTTC

D: -
V: TRBV27
size: -
J: TRBJ2-2
CDR3: CASGKLRDTGELFF
DNA: TGTGCCAGCGGTAAACTGCGGGACACCGGGGAGCTGTTTTTT

D: -
V: TRBV18
size: few
J: TRBJ1-2
CDR3: CASSVGASGYTF
DNA: TGTGCCAGCTCAGTCGGGGCGAGTGGCTACACCTTC

D: -
V: TRBV2
size: few
J: TRBJ1-5
CDR3: CASSWNSNQPQHF
DNA: TGTGCCAGCAGTTGGAATAGCAATCAGCCCCAGCATTTT

D: TRBD1
V: TRBV5-6
size: -
J: TRBJ2-3
CDR3: CASSYDGQGGTDTQYF
DNA: TGTGCCAGCAGCTACGATGGACAGGGGGGCACAGATACGCAGTATTTT

D: -
V: TRBV15
size: -
J: TRBJ2-7
CDR3: CATSRDYGSEQYF
DNA: TGTGCCACCAGCAGAGATTATGGGTCCGAGCAGTACTTC

D: TRBD2
V: TRBV19
size: -
J: TRBJ2-2
CDR3: CASSILAGDSITGELFF
DNA: TGTGCCAGTAGTATCCTTGCGGGGGATAGCATCACCGGGGAGCTGTTTTTT

D: -
V: TRBV19
size: -
J: TRBJ2-1
CDR3: CASSIASGLQRPEQFF
DNA: TGTGCCAGTAGTATAGCATCAGGGTTACAACGTCCTGAGCAGTTCTTC

D: TRBD2
V: TRBV6-1
size: few
J: TRBJ2-1
CDR3: CASRGSGGANEQFF
DNA: TGTGCCAGCAGGGGGAGCGGGGGGGCCAATGAGCAGTTCTTC